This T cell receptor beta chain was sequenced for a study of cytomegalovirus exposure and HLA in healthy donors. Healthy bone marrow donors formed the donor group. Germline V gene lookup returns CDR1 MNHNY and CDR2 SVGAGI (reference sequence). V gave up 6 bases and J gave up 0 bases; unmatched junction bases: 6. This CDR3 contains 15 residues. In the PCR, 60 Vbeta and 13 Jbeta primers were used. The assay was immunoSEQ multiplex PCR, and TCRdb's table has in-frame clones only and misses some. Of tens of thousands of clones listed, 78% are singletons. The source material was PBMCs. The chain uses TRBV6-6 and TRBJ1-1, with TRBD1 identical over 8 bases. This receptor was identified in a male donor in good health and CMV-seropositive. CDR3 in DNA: TGTGCCAGCAGCAATAACAGGGGGGTGAACACTGAAGCTTTCTTT. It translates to CASSNNRGVNTEAFF.